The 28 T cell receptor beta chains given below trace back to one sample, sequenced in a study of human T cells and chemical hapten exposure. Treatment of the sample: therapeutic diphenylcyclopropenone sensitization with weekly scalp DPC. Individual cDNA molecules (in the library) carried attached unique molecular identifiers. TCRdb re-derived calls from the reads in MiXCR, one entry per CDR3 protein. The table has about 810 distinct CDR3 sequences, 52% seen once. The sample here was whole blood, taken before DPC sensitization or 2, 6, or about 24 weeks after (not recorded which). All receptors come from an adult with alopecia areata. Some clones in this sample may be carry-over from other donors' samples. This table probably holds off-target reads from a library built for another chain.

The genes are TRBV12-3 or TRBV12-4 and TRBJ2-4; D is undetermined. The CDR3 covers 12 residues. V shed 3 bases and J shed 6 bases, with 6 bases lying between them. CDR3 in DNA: TGTGCCAGCAGTTTTGGTGGAAACATTCAGTACTTC. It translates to CASSFGGNIQYF.

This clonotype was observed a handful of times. As DNA, the CDR3 is TGTGCCAGCAGTTTCCAGCCCTATGAACCTGGCTACACCTTC. It specifies CASSFQPYEPGYTF. The chain couples TRBV27 to TRBJ1-2; no clear D. Trimming cost V 3 bases and J 7 bases, with 15 bases left between them. This CDR3 is built from 14 residues. The V gene's germline CDR1 is MNHEY and CDR2 SMNVEV (reference sequence).

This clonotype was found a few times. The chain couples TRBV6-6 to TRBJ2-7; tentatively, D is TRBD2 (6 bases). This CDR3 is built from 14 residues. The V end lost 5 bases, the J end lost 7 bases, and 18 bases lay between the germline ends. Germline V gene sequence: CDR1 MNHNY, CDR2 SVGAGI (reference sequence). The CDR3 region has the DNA TGTGCCAGCAGTGTTCAACGGGGACTCCAGGAGCAGTACTTC. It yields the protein CASSVQRGLQEQYF.

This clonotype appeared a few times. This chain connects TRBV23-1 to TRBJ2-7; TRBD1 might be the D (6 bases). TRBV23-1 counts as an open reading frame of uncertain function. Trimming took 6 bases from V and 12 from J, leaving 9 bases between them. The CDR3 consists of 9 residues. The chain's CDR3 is CASSLRGYF. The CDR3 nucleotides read TGCGCCAGCAGCCTCAGGGGGTACTTC.

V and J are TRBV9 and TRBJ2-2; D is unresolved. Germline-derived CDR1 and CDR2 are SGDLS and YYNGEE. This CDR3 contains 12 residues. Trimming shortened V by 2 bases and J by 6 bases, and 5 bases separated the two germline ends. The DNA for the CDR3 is TGTGCCAGCAGCGTGGGATCCGGGGAGCTGTTTTTT. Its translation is CASSVGSGELFF.

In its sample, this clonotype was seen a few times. The CDR3 here is CSVEVVGQITYEQYF. CDR3 nucleotide sequence: TGCAGCGTTGAAGTGGTTGGACAGATCACCTACGAGCAGTACTTC. The chain uses TRBV29-1 and TRBJ2-7; tentative D call: TRBD1 (6 bases). V gave up 1 base and J gave up 2 bases, with 15 bases separating them. Germline V lookup: CDR1 SQVTM, CDR2 ANQGSEA. The CDR3 loop spans 15 amino acids.

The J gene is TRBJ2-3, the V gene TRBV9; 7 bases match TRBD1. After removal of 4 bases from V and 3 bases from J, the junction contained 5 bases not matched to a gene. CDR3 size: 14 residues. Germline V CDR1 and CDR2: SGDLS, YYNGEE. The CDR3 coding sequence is TGTGCCAGCAGCACGACAGGGTTTACAGATACGCAGTATTTT. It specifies CASSTTGFTDTQYF. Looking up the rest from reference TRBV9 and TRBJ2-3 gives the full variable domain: DSGVTQTPKHLITATGQRVTLRCSPRSGDLSVYWYQQSLDQGLQFLIQYYNGEERAKGNILERFSAQQFPDLHSELNLSSLELGDSALYFCASSTTGFTDTQYFGPGTRLTVL.

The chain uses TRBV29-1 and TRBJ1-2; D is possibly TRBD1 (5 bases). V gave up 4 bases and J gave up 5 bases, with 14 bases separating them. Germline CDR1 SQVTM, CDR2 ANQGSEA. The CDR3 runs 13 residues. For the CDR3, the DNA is TGCAGCGTTGGGGAGGTTGAGGGGTATGGCTACACCTTC. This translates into CSVGEVEGYGYTF.

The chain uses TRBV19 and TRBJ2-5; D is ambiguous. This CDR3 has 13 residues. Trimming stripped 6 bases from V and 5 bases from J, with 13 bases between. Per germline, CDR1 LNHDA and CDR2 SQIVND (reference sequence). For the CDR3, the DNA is TGTGCCAGTAGGGTAGGACCCGGGGAGACCCAGTACTTC. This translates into CASRVGPGETQYF.

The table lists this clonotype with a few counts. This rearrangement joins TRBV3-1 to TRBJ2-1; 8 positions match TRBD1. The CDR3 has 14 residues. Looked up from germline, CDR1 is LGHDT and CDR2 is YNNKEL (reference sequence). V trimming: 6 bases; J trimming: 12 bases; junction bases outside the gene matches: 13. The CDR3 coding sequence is TGTGCCAGCAGTTACAGGGACAGGCCGGCGCGGCAGTTCTTC. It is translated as CASSYRDRPARQFF.

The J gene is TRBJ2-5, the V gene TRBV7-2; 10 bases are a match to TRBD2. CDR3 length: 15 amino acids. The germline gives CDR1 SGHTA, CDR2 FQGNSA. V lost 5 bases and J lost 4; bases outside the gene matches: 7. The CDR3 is CASSPGTSEGETQYF. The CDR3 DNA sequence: TGTGCCAGCAGCCCCGGGACTAGCGAGGGAGAGACCCAGTACTTC.

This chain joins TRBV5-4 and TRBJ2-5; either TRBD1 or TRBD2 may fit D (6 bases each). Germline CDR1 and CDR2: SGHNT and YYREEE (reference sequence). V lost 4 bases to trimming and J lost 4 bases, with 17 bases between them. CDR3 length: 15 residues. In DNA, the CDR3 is TGTGCCAGCAGCCCCGGAGGGGGAACTCGAGAGACCCAGTACTTC. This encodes CASSPGGGTRETQYF.

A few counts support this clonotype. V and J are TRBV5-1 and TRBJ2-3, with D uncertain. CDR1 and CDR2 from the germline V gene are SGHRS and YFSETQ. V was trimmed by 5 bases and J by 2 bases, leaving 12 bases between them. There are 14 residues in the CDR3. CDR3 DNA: TGCGCCAGCAGGGCCACCTACGACACAGATACGCAGTATTTT. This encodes CASRATYDTDTQYF.

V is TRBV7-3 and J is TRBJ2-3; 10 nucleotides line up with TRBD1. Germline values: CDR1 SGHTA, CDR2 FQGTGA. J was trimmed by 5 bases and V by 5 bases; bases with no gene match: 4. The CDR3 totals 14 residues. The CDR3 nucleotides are TGTGCCAGCAGCCCGGACAGGGGGATAGATACGCAGTATTTT. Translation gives CASSPDRGIDTQYF.

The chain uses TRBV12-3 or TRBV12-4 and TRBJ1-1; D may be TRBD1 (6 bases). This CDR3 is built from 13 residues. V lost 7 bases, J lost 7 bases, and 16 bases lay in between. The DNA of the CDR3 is TGTGCCAGCAACCCGACAGGTACGGGTGAAGCTTTCTTT. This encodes CASNPTGTGEAFF.

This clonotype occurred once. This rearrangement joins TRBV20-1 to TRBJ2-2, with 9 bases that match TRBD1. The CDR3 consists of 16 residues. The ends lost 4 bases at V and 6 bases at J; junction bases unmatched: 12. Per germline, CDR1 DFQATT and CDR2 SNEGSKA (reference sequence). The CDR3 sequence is CSAKSGTGGLPGELFF. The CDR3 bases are TGCAGTGCTAAAAGCGGAACAGGGGGCCTTCCCGGGGAGCTGTTTTTT.

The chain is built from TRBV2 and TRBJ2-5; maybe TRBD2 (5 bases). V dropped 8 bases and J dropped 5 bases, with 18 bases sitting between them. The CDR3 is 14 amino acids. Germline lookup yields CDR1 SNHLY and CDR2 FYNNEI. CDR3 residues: CASRSQLVFETQYF. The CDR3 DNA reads TGTGCCAGCCGCAGCCAACTAGTTTTCGAGACCCAGTACTTC.

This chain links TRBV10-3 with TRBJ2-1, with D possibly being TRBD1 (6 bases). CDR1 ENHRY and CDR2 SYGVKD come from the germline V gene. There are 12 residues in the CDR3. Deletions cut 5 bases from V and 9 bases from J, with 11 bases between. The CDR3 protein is CAISYRDGEQFF. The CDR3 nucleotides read TGTGCCATCAGTTACAGGGACGGTGAGCAGTTCTTC.

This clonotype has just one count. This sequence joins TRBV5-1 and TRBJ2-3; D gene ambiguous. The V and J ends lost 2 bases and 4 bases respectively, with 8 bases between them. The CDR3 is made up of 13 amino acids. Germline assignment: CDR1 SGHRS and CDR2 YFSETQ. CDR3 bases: TGCGCCAGCAGCTTCTGGGCGGCAGATACGCAGTATTTT. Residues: CASSFWAADTQYF.

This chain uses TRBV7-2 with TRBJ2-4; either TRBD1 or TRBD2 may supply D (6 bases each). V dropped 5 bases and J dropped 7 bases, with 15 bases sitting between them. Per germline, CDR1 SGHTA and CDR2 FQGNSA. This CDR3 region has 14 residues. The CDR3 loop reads CASSGGTGRNIQYF. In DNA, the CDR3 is TGTGCCAGCAGCGGGGGTACAGGGAGGAACATTCAGTACTTC.

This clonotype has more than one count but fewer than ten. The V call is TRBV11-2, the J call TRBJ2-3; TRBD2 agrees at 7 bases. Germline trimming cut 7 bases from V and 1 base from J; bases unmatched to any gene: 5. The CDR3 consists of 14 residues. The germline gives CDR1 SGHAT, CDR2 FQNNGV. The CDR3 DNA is TGTGCCAGCACACAGAGCGGGGGCACAGATACGCAGTATTTT. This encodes CASTQSGGTDTQYF.

Here the CDR3 reads CSVERGSYNEQFF. CDR3 nucleotide sequence: TGCAGCGTTGAGAGGGGCTCCTACAATGAGCAGTTCTTC. The chain employs TRBV29-1 and TRBJ2-1; the D gene could be TRBD1 or TRBD2 (5 bases each). The germline V gene encodes CDR1 SQVTM and CDR2 ANQGSEA. The length of the CDR3 is 13 residues. The germline V and J ends were trimmed by 3 bases and 0 bases, with 6 bases remaining between them.

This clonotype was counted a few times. The CDR3 DNA reads TGCGCCAGCGGAACCACAGGGGGCAGTGAGCAGTTCTTC. It specifies CASGTTGGSEQFF. The chain is built from TRBV5-1 and TRBJ2-1, with TRBD1 matching 9 bases. CDR1 and CDR2 (germline): SGHRS, YFSETQ. The CDR3 consists of 13 residues. J gave up 9 bases and V 7 bases, and 8 bases lay outside the gene matches. Filled out from reference TRBV5-1 and TRBJ2-1, the complete variable domain reads KAGVTQTPRYLIKTRGQQVTLSCSPISGHRSVSWYQQTPGQGLQFLFEYFSETQRNKGNFPGRFSGRQFSNSRSEMNVSTLELGDSALYLCASGTTGGSEQFFGPGTRLTVL.

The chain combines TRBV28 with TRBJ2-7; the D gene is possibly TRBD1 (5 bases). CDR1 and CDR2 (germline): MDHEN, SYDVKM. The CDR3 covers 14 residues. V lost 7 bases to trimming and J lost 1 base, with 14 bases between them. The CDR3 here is CASTPGAFSYEQYF. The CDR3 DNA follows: TGTGCCAGCACTCCTGGGGCATTTTCCTACGAGCAGTACTTC.

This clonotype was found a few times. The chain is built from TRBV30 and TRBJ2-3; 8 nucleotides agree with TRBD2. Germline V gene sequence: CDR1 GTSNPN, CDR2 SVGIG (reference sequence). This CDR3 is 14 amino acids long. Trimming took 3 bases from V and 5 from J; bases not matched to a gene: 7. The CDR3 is CAWRTAGAVDTQYF. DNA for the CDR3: TGTGCCTGGAGGACAGCGGGGGCCGTAGATACGCAGTATTTT.

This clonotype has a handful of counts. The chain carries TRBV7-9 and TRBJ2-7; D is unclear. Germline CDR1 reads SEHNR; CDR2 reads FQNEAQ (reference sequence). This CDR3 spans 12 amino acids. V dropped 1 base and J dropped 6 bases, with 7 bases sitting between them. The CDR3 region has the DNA TGTGCCAGCAGCTTAGGGGTTCGCGAGCAGTACTTC. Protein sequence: CASSLGVREQYF. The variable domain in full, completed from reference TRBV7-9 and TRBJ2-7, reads DTGVSQNPRHKITKRGQNVTFRCDPISEHNRLYWYRQTLGQGPEFLTYFQNEAQLEKSRLLSDRFSAERPKGSFSTLEIQRTEQGDSAMYLCASSLGVREQYFGPGTRLTVT.

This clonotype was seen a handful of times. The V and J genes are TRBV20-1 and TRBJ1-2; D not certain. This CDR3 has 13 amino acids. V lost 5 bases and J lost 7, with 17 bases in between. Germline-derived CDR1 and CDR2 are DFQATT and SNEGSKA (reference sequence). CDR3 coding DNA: TGCAGTGCTCCCACGGAGCCGGGGTCTGGCTACACCTTC. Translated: CSAPTEPGSGYTF.

CDR3 loop: CASTTGGGGYGYTF. The DNA of the CDR3 is TGTGCCAGCACCACCGGAGGGGGTGGCTATGGCTACACCTTC. The chain links TRBV6-5 to TRBJ1-2; tentatively, D is TRBD1 (6 bases). The CDR3 has 14 amino acids. The V gene lost 7 bases and the J gene lost 4 bases, with 16 bases spanning the gap. Germline CDR1 is MNHEY and CDR2 is SVGAGI.